Sequencing of this TCR beta chain was carried out in a study of Graves' ophthalmopathy and Graves' hyperthyroidism. Overall study context: Samples of peripheral blood were obtained at initial diagnosis, prior to treatment of any kind.

Findings and caveats of the study: Predictions made by the model for ophthalmopathy progression reached over 55% sensitivity and about 72% specificity.

Details on this clonotype: The antigen remains unidentified.

Investigators amplified TCR beta CDR3 regions from RNA transcripts. The library came from an HTBI-primed first-round RT-PCR and a second-round multiplex PCR. TCRdb reprocessed the multiplex PCR reads with MiXCR, giving one entry per CDR3 protein. The table shows around 400,000 distinct CDR3 sequences, with about 17% occurring only once. Fresh peripheral blood (10 ml) yielded the PBMCs. This CDR3 has 15 residues. Germline loops: CDR1 MNHEY, CDR2 SVGAGI. Trimming removed 4 bases from V and 7 bases from J, with 16 bases in between. Sequenced sample: peripheral blood. The chain couples TRBV6-5 to TRBJ2-2; a weak D match, TRBD1 (6 bases). The TCR comes from a woman under 30 with Graves' ophthalmopathy. CDR3 residues: CASSWKLQGNGELFF. CDR3 nucleotide sequence: TGTGCCAGCAGTTGGAAGCTCCAGGGGAACGGGGAGCTGTTTTTT.